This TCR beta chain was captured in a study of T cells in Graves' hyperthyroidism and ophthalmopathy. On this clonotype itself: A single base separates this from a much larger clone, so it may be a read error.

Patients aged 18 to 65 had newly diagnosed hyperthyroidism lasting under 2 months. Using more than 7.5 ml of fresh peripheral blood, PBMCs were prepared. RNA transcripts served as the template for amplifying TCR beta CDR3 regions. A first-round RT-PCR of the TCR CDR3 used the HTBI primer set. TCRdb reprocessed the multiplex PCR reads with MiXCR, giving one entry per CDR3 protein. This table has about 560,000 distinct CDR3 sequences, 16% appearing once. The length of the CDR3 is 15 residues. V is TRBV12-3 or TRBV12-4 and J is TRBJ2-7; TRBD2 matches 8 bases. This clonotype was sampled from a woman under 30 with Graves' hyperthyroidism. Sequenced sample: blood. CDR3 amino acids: CVSRPSGGGSREQYF. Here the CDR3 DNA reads TGTGTCAGCAGGCCCTCGGGCGGGGGGTCGCGCGAGCAGTACTTC.